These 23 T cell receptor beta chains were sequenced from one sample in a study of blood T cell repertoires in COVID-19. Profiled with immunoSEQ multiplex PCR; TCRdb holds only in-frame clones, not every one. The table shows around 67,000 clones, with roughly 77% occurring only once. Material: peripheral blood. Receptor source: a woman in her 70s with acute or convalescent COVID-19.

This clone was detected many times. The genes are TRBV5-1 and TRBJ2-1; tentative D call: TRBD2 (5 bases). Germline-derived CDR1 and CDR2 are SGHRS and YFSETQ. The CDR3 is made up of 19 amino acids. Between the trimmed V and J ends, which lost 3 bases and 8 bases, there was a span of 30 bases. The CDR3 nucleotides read TGCGCCAGCAGCTCAAGGGAGTCCTCGCAGTCTGGCGGGCGCGATGAGCAGTTCTTC. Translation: CASSSRESSQSGGRDEQFF.

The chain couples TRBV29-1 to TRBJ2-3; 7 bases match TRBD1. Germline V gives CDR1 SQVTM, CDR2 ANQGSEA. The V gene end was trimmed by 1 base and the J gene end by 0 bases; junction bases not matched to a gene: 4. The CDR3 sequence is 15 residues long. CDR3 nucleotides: TGCAGCGTTGAAGCCCGGGACAGTAGCACAGATACGCAGTATTTT. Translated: CSVEARDSSTDTQYF.

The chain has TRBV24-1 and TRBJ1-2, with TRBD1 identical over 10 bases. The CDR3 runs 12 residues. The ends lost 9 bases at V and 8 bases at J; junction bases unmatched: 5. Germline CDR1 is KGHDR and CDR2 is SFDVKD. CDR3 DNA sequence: TGTGCCACCTTTGACAGGGGGCACGGCTACACCTTC. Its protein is CATFDRGHGYTF.

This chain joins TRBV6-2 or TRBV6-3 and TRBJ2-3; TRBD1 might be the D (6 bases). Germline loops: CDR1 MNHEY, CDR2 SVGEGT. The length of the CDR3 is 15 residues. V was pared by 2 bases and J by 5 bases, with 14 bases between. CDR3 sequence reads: CASSYGQSLGDTQYF. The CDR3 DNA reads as TGTGCCAGCAGTTACGGACAGTCTCTAGGAGATACGCAGTATTTT.

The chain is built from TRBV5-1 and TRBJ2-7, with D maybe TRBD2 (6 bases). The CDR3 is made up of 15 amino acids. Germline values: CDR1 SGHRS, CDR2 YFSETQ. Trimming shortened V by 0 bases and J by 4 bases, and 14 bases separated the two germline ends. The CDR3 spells CASSLEGVAEYEQYF. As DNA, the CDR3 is TGCGCCAGCAGCTTGGAAGGGGTAGCGGAGTACGAGCAGTACTTC.

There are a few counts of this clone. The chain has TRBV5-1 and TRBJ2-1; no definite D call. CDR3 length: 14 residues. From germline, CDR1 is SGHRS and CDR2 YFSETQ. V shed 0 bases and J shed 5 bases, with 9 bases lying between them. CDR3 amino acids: CASSLVAPNNEQFF. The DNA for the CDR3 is TGCGCCAGCAGCTTGGTGGCCCCGAACAATGAGCAGTTCTTC.

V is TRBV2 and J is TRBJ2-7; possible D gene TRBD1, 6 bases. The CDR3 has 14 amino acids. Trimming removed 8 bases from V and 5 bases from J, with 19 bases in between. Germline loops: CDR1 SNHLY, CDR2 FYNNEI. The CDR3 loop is CASSKTGVLDEQYF. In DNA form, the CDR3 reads TGTGCCAGCTCCAAGACAGGCGTTTTAGACGAGCAGTACTTC.

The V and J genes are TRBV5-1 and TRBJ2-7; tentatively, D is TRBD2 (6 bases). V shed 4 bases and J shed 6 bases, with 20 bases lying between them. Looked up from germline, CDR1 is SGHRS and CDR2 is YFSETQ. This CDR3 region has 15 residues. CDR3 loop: CASSPELAASFEQYF. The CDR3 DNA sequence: TGCGCCAGCAGCCCTGAGTTAGCGGCTTCATTCGAGCAGTACTTC.

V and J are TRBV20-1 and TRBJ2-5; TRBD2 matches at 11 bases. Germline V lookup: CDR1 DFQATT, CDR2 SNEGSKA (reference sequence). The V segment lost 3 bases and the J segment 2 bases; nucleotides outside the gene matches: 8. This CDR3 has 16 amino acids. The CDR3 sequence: CSASIPSGGQQETQYF. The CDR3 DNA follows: TGCAGTGCTAGTATCCCTAGCGGGGGGCAACAAGAGACCCAGTACTTC.

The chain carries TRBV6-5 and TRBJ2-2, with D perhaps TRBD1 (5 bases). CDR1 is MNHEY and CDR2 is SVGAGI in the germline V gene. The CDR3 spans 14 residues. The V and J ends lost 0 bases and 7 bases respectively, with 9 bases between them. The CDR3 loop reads CASSYSKGIGELFF. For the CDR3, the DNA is TGTGCCAGCAGTTACTCGAAGGGGATCGGGGAGCTGTTTTTT.

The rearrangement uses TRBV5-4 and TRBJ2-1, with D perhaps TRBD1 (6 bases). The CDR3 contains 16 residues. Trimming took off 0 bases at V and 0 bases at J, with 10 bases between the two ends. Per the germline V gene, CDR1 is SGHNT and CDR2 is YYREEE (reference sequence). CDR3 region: CASSLVRGSSYNEQFF. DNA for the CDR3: TGTGCCAGCAGCTTGGTGAGGGGGAGCTCCTACAATGAGCAGTTCTTC.

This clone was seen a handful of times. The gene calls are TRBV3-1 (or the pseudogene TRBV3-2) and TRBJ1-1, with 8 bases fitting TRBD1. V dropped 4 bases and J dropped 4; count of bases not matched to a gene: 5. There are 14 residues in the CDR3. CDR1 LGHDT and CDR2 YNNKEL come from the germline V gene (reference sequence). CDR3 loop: CASSPGQGLTEAFF. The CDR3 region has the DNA TGTGCCAGCAGCCCCGGACAGGGCCTCACTGAAGCTTTCTTT.

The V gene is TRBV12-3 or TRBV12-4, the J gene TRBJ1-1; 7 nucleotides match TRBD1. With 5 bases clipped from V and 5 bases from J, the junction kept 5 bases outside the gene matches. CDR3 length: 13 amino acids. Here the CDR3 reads CASSTGQETEAFF. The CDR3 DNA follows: TGTGCCAGCAGTACTGGACAGGAGACTGAAGCTTTCTTT.

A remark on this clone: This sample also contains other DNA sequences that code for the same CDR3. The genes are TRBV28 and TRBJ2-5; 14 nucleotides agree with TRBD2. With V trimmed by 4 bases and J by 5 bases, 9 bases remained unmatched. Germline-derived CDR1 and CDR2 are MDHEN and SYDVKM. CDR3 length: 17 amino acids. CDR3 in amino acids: CASSSRLAGGRGETQYF. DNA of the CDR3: TGTGCCAGCAGTTCCCGACTAGCGGGAGGGAGGGGGGAGACCCAGTACTTC.

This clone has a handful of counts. CDR3 amino acids: CASSYGTGPSGNTIYF. The CDR3 DNA reads TGCGCCAGCAGCTATGGGACAGGACCCTCTGGAAACACCATATATTTT. The J gene is TRBJ1-3, the V gene TRBV5-1; 8 nucleotides agree with TRBD1. There are 16 residues in the CDR3. Germline lookup yields CDR1 SGHRS and CDR2 YFSETQ. The V and J ends lost 3 bases and 0 bases, in that order; junction bases with no gene match: 5.

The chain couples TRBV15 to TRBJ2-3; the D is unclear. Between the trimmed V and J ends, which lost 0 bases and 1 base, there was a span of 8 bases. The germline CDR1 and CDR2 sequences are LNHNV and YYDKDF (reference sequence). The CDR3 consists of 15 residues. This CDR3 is CATSREQLGTDTQYF. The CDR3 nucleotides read TGTGCCACCAGCAGAGAGCAACTTGGCACAGATACGCAGTATTTT.

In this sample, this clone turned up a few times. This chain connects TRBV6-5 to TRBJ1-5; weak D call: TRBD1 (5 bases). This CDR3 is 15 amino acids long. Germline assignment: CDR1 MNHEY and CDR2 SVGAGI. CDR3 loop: CGTKWLGGSNQPQHF. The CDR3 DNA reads TGTGGCACAAAGTGGCTGGGGGGTAGCAATCAGCCCCAGCATTTT.

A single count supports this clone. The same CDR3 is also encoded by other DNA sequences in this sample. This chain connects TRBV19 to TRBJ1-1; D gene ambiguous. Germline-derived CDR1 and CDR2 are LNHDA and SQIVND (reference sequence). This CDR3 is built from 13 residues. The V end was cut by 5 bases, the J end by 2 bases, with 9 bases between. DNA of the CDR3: TGTGCCAGTAGTGCGGACTCTAACACTGAAGCTTTCTTT. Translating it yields CASSADSNTEAFF.

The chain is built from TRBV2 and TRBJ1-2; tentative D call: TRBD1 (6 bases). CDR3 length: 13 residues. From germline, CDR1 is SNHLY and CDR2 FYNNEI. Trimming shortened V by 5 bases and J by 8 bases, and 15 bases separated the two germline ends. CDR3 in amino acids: CASSQLQGQGYTF. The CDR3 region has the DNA TGTGCCAGCAGTCAATTACAGGGTCAAGGCTACACCTTC. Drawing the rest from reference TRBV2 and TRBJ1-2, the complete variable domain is EPEVTQTPSHQVTQMGQEVILRCVPISNHLYFYWYRQILGQKVEFLVSFYNNEISEKSEIFDDQFSVERPDGSNFTLKIRSTKLEDSAMYFCASSQLQGQGYTFGSGTRLTVV.

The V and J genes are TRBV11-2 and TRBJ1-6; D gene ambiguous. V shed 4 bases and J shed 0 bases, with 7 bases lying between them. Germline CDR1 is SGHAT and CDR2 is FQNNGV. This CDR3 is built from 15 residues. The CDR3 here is CASSSSSSYNSPLHF. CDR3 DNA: TGTGCCAGCAGCTCCTCGAGCTCCTATAATTCACCCCTCCACTTT. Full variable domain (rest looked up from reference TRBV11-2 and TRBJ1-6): EAGVAQSPRYKIIEKRQSVAFWCNPISGHATLYWYQQILGQGPKLLIQFQNNGVVDDSQLPKDRFSAERLKGVDSTLKIQPAKLEDSAVYLCASSSSSSYNSPLHFGNGTRLTVT.

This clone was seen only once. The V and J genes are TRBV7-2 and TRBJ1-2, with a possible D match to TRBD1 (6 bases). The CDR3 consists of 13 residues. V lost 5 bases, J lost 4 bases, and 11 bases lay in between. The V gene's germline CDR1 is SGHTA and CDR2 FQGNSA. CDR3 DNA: TGTGCCAGCAGCCGGGGGGGCCCCTATGGCTACACCTTC. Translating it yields CASSRGGPYGYTF.

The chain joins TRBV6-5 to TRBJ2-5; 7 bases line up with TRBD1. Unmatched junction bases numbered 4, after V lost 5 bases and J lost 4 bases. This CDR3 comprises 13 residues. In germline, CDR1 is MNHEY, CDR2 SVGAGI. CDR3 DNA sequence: TGTGCCAGCAGTCTAGCAGGGGGAGAGACCCAGTACTTC. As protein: CASSLAGGETQYF.

The CDR3 nucleotides read TGCGCCAGCAGCACAAGAACCGGGGAGCTGTTTTTT. It yields the protein CASSTRTGELFF. The chain joins TRBV10-1 to TRBJ2-2; D call uncertain. The CDR3 has 12 amino acids. V lost 6 bases, J lost 5 bases, and 7 bases lay in between. The germline V gene has CDR1 WNHNN and CDR2 SYGVQD (reference sequence).